This T cell receptor (beta chain) was obtained from a study of tumor and adjacent non-tumor tissue in lung cancer. The CDR3 is made up of 16 amino acids. CDR1 and CDR2 (germline): SGHRS, YFSETQ. No cell sorting was done before RNA was extracted from the tissue. Three rounds of nested PCR, following a modified ARM-PCR protocol, produced the TCRbeta library. TCRdb redid the calling of the multiplex PCR reads with MiXCR, one entry per CDR3 protein. This sample has 60,000 to 85,000 distinct CDR3 sequences, with more than 60% found just once. Note on this clonotype: The junction departs from the called germline gene at one end, perhaps through a read error.

The sequence derives from a woman in her 50s with non-small cell lung cancer. The sequenced sample was lung tumor tissue. The rearrangement joins TRBV5-1 to TRBJ2-1, with D possibly matching TRBD2 (5 bases). CDR3 nucleotides: TGCGCCAGCAGCTCCGGAGTGGGAGCGGCCTACATTGAGCAGTTCTTC. Residues: CASSSGVGAAYIEQFF.